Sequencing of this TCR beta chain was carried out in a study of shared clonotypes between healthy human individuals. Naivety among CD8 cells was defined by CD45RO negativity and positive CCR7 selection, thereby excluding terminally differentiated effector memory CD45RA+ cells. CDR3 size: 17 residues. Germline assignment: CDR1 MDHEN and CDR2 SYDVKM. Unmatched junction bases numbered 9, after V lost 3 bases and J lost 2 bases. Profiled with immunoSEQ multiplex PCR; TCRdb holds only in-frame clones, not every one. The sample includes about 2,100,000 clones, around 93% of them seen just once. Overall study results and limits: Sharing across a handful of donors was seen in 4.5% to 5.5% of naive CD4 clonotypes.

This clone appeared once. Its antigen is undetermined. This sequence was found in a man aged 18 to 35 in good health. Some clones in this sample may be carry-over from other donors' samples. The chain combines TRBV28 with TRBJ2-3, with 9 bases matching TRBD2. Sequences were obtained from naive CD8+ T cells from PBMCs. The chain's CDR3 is CASSFSSGVYYTDTQYF. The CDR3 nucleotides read TGTGCCAGCAGTTTCTCTAGCGGGGTGTATTACACAGATACGCAGTATTTT.